The clone carrying this T cell receptor (beta chain) has just one count. The data were obtained in a study of PD-L1 blockade in urothelial cancer. Between 1 and 8 samples per patient were obtained, pretreatment and on-treatment. V trimming: 4 bases; J trimming: 4 bases; junction bases outside the gene matches: 6. From germline, CDR1 is MDHEN and CDR2 SYDVKM. The CDR3 sequence is 15 residues long. The assay was immunoSEQ multiplex PCR, and TCRdb's table has in-frame clones only and misses some. This table holds about 39,000 clones, roughly 90% found once. The V call is TRBV28, the J call TRBJ1-1; 10 nucleotides match TRBD1. This clonotype originated in a man aged 60 to 75 with urothelial cancer. The sample consisted of PBMCs, taken around atezolizumab (anti-PD-L1) treatment. This chain's CDR3 is CASSSGQGRTTEAFF. The CDR3 region has the DNA TGTGCCAGCAGTTCGGGACAGGGGCGAACCACTGAAGCTTTCTTT.